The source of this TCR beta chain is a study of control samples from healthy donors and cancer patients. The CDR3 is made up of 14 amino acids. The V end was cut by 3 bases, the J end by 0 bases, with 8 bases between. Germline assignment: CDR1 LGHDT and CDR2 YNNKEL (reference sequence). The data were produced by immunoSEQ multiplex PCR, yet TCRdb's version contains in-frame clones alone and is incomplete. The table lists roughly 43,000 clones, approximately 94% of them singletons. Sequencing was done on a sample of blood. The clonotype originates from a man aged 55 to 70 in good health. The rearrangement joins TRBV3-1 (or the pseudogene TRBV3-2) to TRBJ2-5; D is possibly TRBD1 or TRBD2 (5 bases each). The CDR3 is CASSQGRYQETQYF. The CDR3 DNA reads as TGTGCCAGCAGCCAGGGACGGTACCAAGAGACCCAGTACTTC.